The 14 T cell receptor beta chains in this list originate from one sample, sequenced in a study of blood T cell repertoires in COVID-19. The repertoire was sequenced with immunoSEQ multiplex PCR; TCRdb's copy has only in-frame clones and lacks some. This table holds approximately 55,000 clones, about three quarters found once. The sequencing sample was made of peripheral blood. These receptors all stem from a man aged 30 to 39 with COVID-19, enrolled during active disease.

The rearrangement links TRBV29-1 to TRBJ1-1; TRBD1 agrees at 8 bases. V trimming: 7 bases; J trimming: 1 base; junction bases outside the gene matches: 5. The CDR3 has 13 residues. Germline V gives CDR1 SQVTM, CDR2 ANQGSEA. This CDR3 is CSARTGTNTEAFF. CDR3 nucleotides: TGCAGCGCAAGGACAGGGACGAACACTGAAGCTTTCTTT.

The rearrangement links TRBV28 to TRBJ1-6; TRBD1 matches at 8 bases. CDR3 length: 14 residues. Unmatched junction bases numbered 3, after V lost 5 bases and J lost 6 bases. CDR1 MDHEN and CDR2 SYDVKM come from the germline V gene. The CDR3 here is CASSHGQGNSPLHF. The CDR3 DNA reads TGTGCCAGCAGTCACGGACAGGGTAATTCACCCCTCCACTTT.

The chain uses TRBV10-3 and TRBJ1-5, with a weak D call TRBD1 (5 bases). The CDR3 consists of 18 residues. Germline V lookup: CDR1 ENHRY, CDR2 SYGVKD. Trimming pared 2 bases from V and 3 bases from J, leaving 20 bases between. The chain's CDR3 is CAISEALGQGGNNQPQHF. In DNA, the CDR3 is TGTGCCATCAGTGAGGCCCTGGGGCAGGGAGGAAACAATCAGCCCCAGCATTTT.

The gene calls are TRBV5-4 and TRBJ1-6; the D gene is possibly TRBD1 (5 bases). The CDR3 contains 15 residues. Deletions cut 2 bases from V and 6 bases from J, with 12 bases between. Germline CDR1 is SGHNT and CDR2 is YYREEE (reference sequence). CDR3 sequence reads: CASSFGGVSNSPLHF. CDR3 coding DNA: TGTGCCAGCAGCTTTGGGGGGGTTAGTAATTCACCCCTCCACTTT.

The chain combines TRBV6-4 with TRBJ2-2; D remains ambiguous. Per the germline V gene, CDR1 is MRHNA and CDR2 is SNTAGT. V was clipped by 5 bases and J by 2 bases, with 9 bases between them. The CDR3 loop spans 14 amino acids. The CDR3 sequence: CASSRELNTGELFF. The DNA for the CDR3 is TGTGCCAGCAGTAGAGAGCTAAACACCGGGGAGCTGTTTTTT.

This chain connects TRBV5-1 to TRBJ1-1, with 7 bases lining up with TRBD1. V was pared by 7 bases and J by 5 bases, with 11 bases of the junction left unmatched. This CDR3 spans 14 amino acids. Germline CDR1 reads SGHRS; CDR2 reads YFSETQ. The CDR3 loop is CASAPSTGRTEAFF. CDR3 sequence (DNA): TGCGCCAGCGCCCCATCGACAGGGAGAACTGAAGCTTTCTTT.

This clone has just a few counts. The rearrangement links TRBV7-7 to TRBJ2-5, with a weak D call TRBD2 (6 bases). V lost 2 bases to trimming and J lost 7 bases, with 14 bases between them. Germline V gives CDR1 SSHAT, CDR2 FNYEAQ (reference sequence). The CDR3 sequence is 14 residues long. The CDR3 loop is CASSLLTRGGTQYF. CDR3 nucleotide sequence: TGTGCCAGCAGCTTATTGACTAGGGGTGGGACCCAGTACTTC.

The table lists this clone with a few counts. The V and J genes are TRBV7-2 and TRBJ2-3, with 14 bases identical to TRBD2. The V gene end was trimmed by 5 bases and the J gene end by 4 bases; junction bases not matched to a gene: 8. This CDR3 is built from 17 residues. From germline, CDR1 is SGHTA and CDR2 FQGNSA. The CDR3 here is CASSRSGTSGSADTQYF. In DNA form, the CDR3 reads TGTGCCAGCAGCCGGTCCGGGACTAGCGGGAGTGCAGATACGCAGTATTTT.

In DNA, the CDR3 is TGTGCCAGCAGTACTGGGGGGGAGCCAAACTACGAGCAGTACTTC. Translation: CASSTGGEPNYEQYF. V usage is TRBV6-5 and J usage is TRBJ2-7, with 7 bases fitting TRBD2. The germline CDR1 and CDR2 sequences are MNHEY and SVGAGI. Trimming took 5 bases from V and 3 from J; bases not matched to a gene: 10. CDR3 length: 15 amino acids.

The V call is TRBV19, the J call TRBJ1-1; 8 nucleotides align to TRBD1. Losses at the gene ends were 6 bases for V and 5 bases for J; bases not matched to a gene: 5. The CDR3 has 13 residues. CDR1 and CDR2 (germline): LNHDA, SQIVND (reference sequence). The DNA for the CDR3 is TGTGCCAGTAGGCCAGGGGGCCGGACTGAAGCTTTCTTT. Translation gives CASRPGGRTEAFF.

The rearrangement joins TRBV5-1 to TRBJ2-3; D not certain. CDR3 size: 15 residues. Trimming took 2 bases from V and 2 from J, leaving 12 bases between them. Germline loops: CDR1 SGHRS, CDR2 YFSETQ. The CDR3: CASSFSWRDTDTQYF. In DNA form, the CDR3 reads TGCGCCAGCAGCTTCTCCTGGAGAGACACAGATACGCAGTATTTT.

The V and J genes are TRBV4-3 and TRBJ2-1; 8 bases are shared with TRBD2. J was trimmed by 4 bases and V by 2 bases; bases with no gene match: 13. Germline V lookup: CDR1 LGHNA, CDR2 YSLEER. The CDR3 is made up of 18 amino acids. CDR3 in amino acids: CASSQREGSGASYNEQFF. Written as DNA, the CDR3 is TGCGCCAGCAGCCAAAGGGAGGGTAGCGGGGCTTCTTACAATGAGCAGTTCTTC.

This chain uses TRBV27 with TRBJ2-3; 9 nucleotides align to TRBD1. Germline V gene data show CDR1 as MNHEY and CDR2 as SMNVEV (reference sequence). This CDR3 is 18 amino acids long. J lost 4 bases, V lost 6 bases, and 17 bases had no gene match. The CDR3 reads CASSQVHSDRGRADTQYF. The DNA of the CDR3 is TGTGCCAGCAGCCAAGTTCACTCGGACAGGGGACGTGCAGATACGCAGTATTTT.

This chain connects TRBV6-4 to TRBJ2-1; 10 bases fit TRBD2. CDR3 length: 17 amino acids. The trim removed 0 bases at V and 4 bases at J, leaving 6 bases unmatched. Germline V gene sequence: CDR1 MRHNA, CDR2 SNTAGT. CDR3 in DNA: TGTGCCAGCAGTGACTCGGGTGGGACTAGCGAGTACAATGAGCAGTTCTTC. Protein sequence: CASSDSGGTSEYNEQFF.